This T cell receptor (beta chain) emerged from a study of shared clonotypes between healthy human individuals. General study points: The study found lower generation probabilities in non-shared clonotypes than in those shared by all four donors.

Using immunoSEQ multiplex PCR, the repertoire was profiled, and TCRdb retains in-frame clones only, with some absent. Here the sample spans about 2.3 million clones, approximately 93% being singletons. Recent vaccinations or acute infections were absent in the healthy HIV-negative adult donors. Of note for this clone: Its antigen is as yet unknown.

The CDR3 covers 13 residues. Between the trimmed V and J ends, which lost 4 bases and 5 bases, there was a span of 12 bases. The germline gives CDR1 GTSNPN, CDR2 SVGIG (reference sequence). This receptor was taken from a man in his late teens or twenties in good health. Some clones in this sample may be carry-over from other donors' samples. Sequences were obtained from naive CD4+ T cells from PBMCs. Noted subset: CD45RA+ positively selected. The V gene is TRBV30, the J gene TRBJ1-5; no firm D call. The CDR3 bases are TGTGCCTGGACCGGAGGGCCTTATCAGCCCCAGCATTTT. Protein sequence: CAWTGGPYQPQHF.